Below, 30 T cell receptor beta chains from the same sample are listed, as sequenced in a study of cytomegalovirus exposure and HLA in healthy donors. The primer mix had 60 Vbeta and 13 Jbeta primers. The data were produced by immunoSEQ multiplex PCR, yet TCRdb's version contains in-frame clones alone and is incomplete. The table lists tens of thousands of clones. Sequencing was performed on PBMCs. The receptors here all came from a woman between 50 and 59 years old in good health and CMV-seropositive.

The chain has TRBV7-2 and TRBJ1-5; a weak D match, TRBD1 (6 bases). CDR3 length equals 14 residues. The germline V gene encodes CDR1 SGHTA and CDR2 FQGNSA. Between the trimmed V and J ends, which lost 5 bases and 3 bases, there was a span of 11 bases. CDR3 sequence reads: CASSRHRANQPQHF. The CDR3 DNA sequence: TGTGCCAGCAGCCGCCACAGGGCCAATCAGCCCCAGCATTTT.

V and J are TRBV9 and TRBJ1-2; D may be TRBD1 (6 bases). CDR1 is SGDLS and CDR2 is YYNGEE in the germline V gene. Trimming pared 4 bases from V and 6 bases from J, leaving 10 bases between. The CDR3 totals 12 residues. The CDR3: CASSPGVHGYTF. In DNA form, the CDR3 reads TGTGCCAGCAGCCCAGGGGTCCATGGCTACACCTTC.

CDR3 DNA sequence: TGTGCCAGCGTTGGGTCTGCGGGACAGGGTTATGGCTACACCTTC. Protein: CASVGSAGQGYGYTF. The chain combines TRBV27 with TRBJ1-2; 9 nucleotides align to TRBD1. The CDR3 is 15 residues long. Trimming cost V 8 bases and J 5 bases; bases outside gene matches: 12. Germline V lookup: CDR1 MNHEY, CDR2 SMNVEV (reference sequence).

Concerning this clone: This specimen includes other DNA sequences encoding the same CDR3. V and J are TRBV19 and TRBJ1-6, with TRBD1 identical over 9 bases. The CDR3 spans 17 residues. The junction had 9 bases not matched to a gene; V was cut back by 4 bases and J by 5 bases. Looked up from germline, CDR1 is LNHDA and CDR2 is SQIVND (reference sequence). CDR3 residues: CASSTRGDRGNNSPLHF. CDR3 coding DNA: TGTGCCAGTAGTACCCGAGGAGACAGGGGGAATAATTCACCCCTCCACTTT.

The CDR3 loop is CASSVDGGAYEQYF. In DNA, the CDR3 is TGTGCCAGCAGCGTAGACGGAGGCGCCTACGAGCAGTACTTC. The J gene is TRBJ2-7, the V gene TRBV9; D perhaps matches TRBD2 (5 bases). The CDR3 loop spans 14 amino acids. Germline CDR1 is SGDLS and CDR2 is YYNGEE. V was clipped by 0 bases and J by 2 bases, with 9 bases between them.

The chain joins TRBV7-7 to TRBJ2-5; TRBD2 aligns across 13 bases. The J segment lost 2 bases and the V segment lost 3 bases, leaving 3 bases of the junction unmatched. CDR1 SSHAT and CDR2 FNYEAQ come from the germline V gene (reference sequence). The CDR3 is 16 amino acids. The DNA for the CDR3 is TGTGCCAGCAGCTTTGGACTAGCGGGGGATCAAGAGACCCAGTACTTC. Protein sequence: CASSFGLAGDQETQYF.

The chain employs TRBV30 and TRBJ2-3; D gene uncertain. Deletions cut 2 bases from V and 0 bases from J, with 12 bases between. This CDR3 has 15 residues. CDR1 is GTSNPN, CDR2 SVGIG, per germline (reference sequence). In DNA form, the CDR3 reads TGTGCCTGGAGTTCCCCGCCTAGGAGCACAGATACGCAGTATTTT. Its translation: CAWSSPPRSTDTQYF.

The V and J genes are TRBV6-5 and TRBJ1-1; a weak D match, TRBD1 (5 bases). The CDR3 runs to 13 residues. The germline gives CDR1 MNHEY, CDR2 SVGAGI. V was trimmed by 6 bases and J by 6 bases, leaving 14 bases between them. The CDR3 sequence is CASRKTASPEAFF. The CDR3 DNA follows: TGTGCCAGCAGGAAGACAGCCTCCCCTGAAGCTTTCTTT.

CDR3 sequence reads: CASSVSSGNYEQYF. Written as DNA, the CDR3 is TGTGCCAGCAGCGTATCATCAGGGAACTACGAGCAGTACTTC. The chain is built from TRBV9 and TRBJ2-5; D is perhaps TRBD1 (5 bases). The end of the DNA is better explained by TRBJ2-7, so the J call may be wrong. Germline CDR1 reads SGDLS; CDR2 reads YYNGEE. This CDR3 contains 14 residues.

The DNA for the CDR3 is TGTGCCAGCAGCTTAGGGCGGCTCACCTACGAGCAGTACTTC. It codes for CASSLGRLTYEQYF. The chain couples TRBV11-2 to TRBJ2-7; D unclear. The CDR3 extends over 14 amino acids. Germline V lookup: CDR1 SGHAT, CDR2 FQNNGV. V was cut by 1 base and J by 2 bases, with 9 bases left in between.

The CDR3 coding sequence is TGCACCAGCAGCCAAGTTAGGGGGGCCAAAAACATTCAGTACTTC. It yields the protein CTSSQVRGAKNIQYF. The genes are TRBV1 and TRBJ2-4; the table gives TRBD1 as D, unverified against the DNA. TRBV1 is deemed a pseudogene. CDR3 length equals 15 residues.

The rearrangement links TRBV5-4 to TRBJ2-5; TRBD1 aligns across 10 bases. This CDR3 has 13 residues. Germline loops: CDR1 SGHNT, CDR2 YYREEE (reference sequence). Trimming took 7 bases from V and 6 from J; bases not matched to a gene: 6. The CDR3 nucleotides read TGTGCCAGCCGCCTCGACAGGGGGCAGACCCAGTACTTC. Encoded protein: CASRLDRGQTQYF.

The V gene is TRBV2, the J gene TRBJ1-1; D is unresolved. The CDR3 loop spans 13 amino acids. Per germline, CDR1 SNHLY and CDR2 FYNNEI. The V gene lost 10 bases and the J gene lost 10 bases, with 22 bases spanning the gap. CDR3 sequence (DNA): TGTGCCACGCTCCCACGGGAGGCCCCCCTAGCTTTCTTT. This codes for CATLPREAPLAFF.

The chain joins TRBV6-6 to TRBJ2-1; 8 bases are shared with TRBD1. Trimming took 6 bases from V and 0 from J; bases not matched to a gene: 4. Germline CDR1 and CDR2: MNHNY and SVGAGI (reference sequence). The CDR3 is made up of 15 amino acids. The CDR3 region is CASRTGQDSYNEQFF. The CDR3, as DNA: TGTGCCAGCAGGACGGGACAGGACTCCTACAATGAGCAGTTCTTC.

The genes are TRBV7-9 and TRBJ2-5; tentative D call: TRBD2 (6 bases). The J call may be mistaken, given a closer DNA end match to TRBJ2-7. The CDR3 runs 15 residues. Germline V gives CDR1 SEHNR, CDR2 FQNEAQ (reference sequence). For the CDR3, the DNA is TGTGCCAGCAGCTTAGATTCCTCGGGAGCGTACGAGCAGTACTTC. Translating it yields CASSLDSSGAYEQYF.

The chain recombines TRBV5-1 with TRBJ1-3, with 7 bases aligning to TRBD1. CDR1 SGHRS and CDR2 YFSETQ come from the germline V gene. Germline trimming cut 2 bases from V and 0 bases from J; bases unmatched to any gene: 5. There are 16 residues in the CDR3. The CDR3 sequence: CASSLQGRSSGNTIYF. As DNA, the CDR3 is TGCGCCAGCAGCTTACAGGGGCGCAGCTCTGGAAACACCATATATTTT.

This chain links TRBV18 with TRBJ2-2; TRBD2 is a possible D gene (7 bases). CDR3 length: 16 residues. V gave up 1 base and J gave up 3 bases, with 12 bases separating them. Germline V lookup: CDR1 KGHSH, CDR2 LQKENI. This chain's CDR3 is CASSPLGGQDTGELFF. DNA of the CDR3: TGTGCCAGCTCACCACTCGGGGGGCAGGACACCGGGGAGCTGTTTTTT.

J is TRBJ2-3 and V is TRBV2; D not certain. The CDR3 is made up of 11 amino acids. Per germline, CDR1 SNHLY and CDR2 FYNNEI. Trimming took 6 bases from V and 3 from J, leaving 4 bases between them. For the CDR3, the DNA is TGTGCCAGCAGATCGACAGATACGCAGTATTTT. It codes for CASRSTDTQYF.

The chain is built from TRBV7-9 and TRBJ2-7; 7 bases map to TRBD1. Trimming at V came to 6 bases and at J to 7 bases, leaving 6 bases not matched to a gene. The CDR3 contains 12 residues. The germline V gene has CDR1 SEHNR and CDR2 FQNEAQ (reference sequence). The CDR3 nucleotides read TGTGCCAGCAGACGACAGGGCGAAGAGCAGTACTTC. Residues: CASRRQGEEQYF.

The rearrangement joins TRBV7-9 to TRBJ1-1; 9 bases align to TRBD1. The V gene's germline CDR1 is SEHNR and CDR2 FQNEAQ (reference sequence). The CDR3 length is 13 residues. Trimming cost V 5 bases and J 6 bases; bases outside gene matches: 4. The CDR3 sequence is CASSRGTGPEAFF. CDR3 sequence (DNA): TGTGCCAGCAGCCGGGGGACAGGGCCTGAAGCTTTCTTT.

The chain is built from TRBV6-1 and TRBJ2-7; TRBD2 aligns across 12 bases. Losses at the gene ends were 11 bases for V and 2 bases for J; bases not matched to a gene: 4. Per the germline V gene, CDR1 is MNHNS and CDR2 is SASEGT. This CDR3 comprises 13 residues. DNA of the CDR3: TGTGCCGGCCGGACTAGCGGGACCTACGAGCAGTACTTC. It encodes CAGRTSGTYEQYF.

The chain employs TRBV7-9 and TRBJ1-2; tentative D call: TRBD1 (5 bases). V lost 5 bases, J lost 8 bases, and 15 bases lay in between. This CDR3 has 13 amino acids. Germline values: CDR1 SEHNR, CDR2 FQNEAQ (reference sequence). This CDR3 reads CASSVGGMGGYTF. CDR3 nucleotides: TGTGCCAGCAGCGTTGGGGGGATGGGAGGCTACACCTTC.

V and J are TRBV18 and TRBJ2-6; D perhaps matches TRBD2 (5 bases). CDR1 KGHSH and CDR2 LQKENI come from the germline V gene. Trimming pared 4 bases from V and 1 base from J, leaving 5 bases between. The CDR3 is made up of 14 amino acids. The CDR3 reads CASSRESGANVLTF. The CDR3 nucleotides are TGTGCCAGCTCACGGGAGTCTGGGGCCAACGTCCTGACTTTC.

The chain combines TRBV28 with TRBJ2-4; D might be TRBD2 (6 bases). Deletions cut 6 bases from V and 7 bases from J, with 16 bases between. Germline V gene data show CDR1 as MDHEN and CDR2 as SYDVKM. CDR3 length: 14 residues. CDR3: CASRGSREDNIQYF. CDR3 bases: TGTGCCAGCAGAGGGAGTAGGGAGGATAACATTCAGTACTTC.

Here the CDR3 reads CASSQYGGTYEQYF. DNA for the CDR3: TGTGCCAGCAGCCAATACGGGGGGACCTACGAGCAGTACTTC. The chain couples TRBV4-2 to TRBJ2-7, with TRBD2 matching 7 bases. Looked up from germline, CDR1 is LGHNA and CDR2 is YNFKEQ. CDR3 length equals 14 residues. Trimming at V came to 2 bases and at J to 2 bases, leaving 3 bases not matched to a gene.

J is TRBJ2-2 and V is TRBV5-5, with D perhaps TRBD1 (6 bases). CDR3 length: 15 residues. The ends were cut back, 4 bases at V and 3 bases at J, with 13 bases in the middle. Germline V gives CDR1 SGHKS, CDR2 YYEKEE (reference sequence). Written as DNA, the CDR3 is TGTGCCAGCAGCCTAGGGGGTCCGGACACCGGGGAGCTGTTTTTT. Amino acids: CASSLGGPDTGELFF.

V gene TRBV10-3 combines with J gene TRBJ1-1; TRBD1 matches at 9 bases. The CDR3 sequence is 16 residues long. Losses at the gene ends were 3 bases for V and 0 bases for J; bases not matched to a gene: 5. CDR1 ENHRY and CDR2 SYGVKD come from the germline V gene. DNA of the CDR3: TGTGCCATCAGTGACCCATGGACAGGGGTGAACACTGAAGCTTTCTTT. Its translation: CAISDPWTGVNTEAFF.

This sequence joins TRBV4-1 and TRBJ2-1; TRBD2 aligns across 10 bases. Germline CDR1 is MGHRA and CDR2 is YSYEKL. The CDR3 has 15 residues. With 3 bases clipped from V and 6 bases from J, the junction kept 5 bases outside the gene matches. As DNA, the CDR3 is TGCGCCAGCAGCCACCCAGCGGGAGGGATCAATGAGCAGTTCTTC. Translating it yields CASSHPAGGINEQFF.

The CDR3 is CSAEISREQYF. CDR3 in DNA: TGCAGTGCGGAGATCTCTCGGGAGCAGTACTTC. The chain couples TRBV20-1 to TRBJ2-7; D call uncertain. Trimming took 6 bases from V and 7 from J, leaving 13 bases between them. The CDR3 loop spans 11 amino acids. Looked up from germline, CDR1 is DFQATT and CDR2 is SNEGSKA (reference sequence).

The V gene is TRBV19, the J gene TRBJ1-2, with D tentatively TRBD1 (5 bases). CDR3 length: 15 residues. The germline gives CDR1 LNHDA, CDR2 SQIVND (reference sequence). Trimming pared 0 bases from V and 6 bases from J, leaving 14 bases between. The CDR3 protein is CASSIDLRGRDGYTF. CDR3 nucleotides: TGTGCCAGTAGTATAGATCTGCGGGGGAGGGATGGCTACACCTTC.